The 8 T cell receptor beta chains presented below share a single source sample, sequenced in a study of early T cells in non-severe SARS-CoV-2 infection. In TCRdb, the 5' RACE reads were re-called with MiXCR into one record per CDR3 protein. The profile shows more than 50,000 distinct CDR3 sequences, around 12% of them singletons. What was sequenced was whole blood. Receptors were obtained from an adult who was a healthcare worker with PCR-confirmed SARS-CoV-2 infection or an uninfected control (not recorded which).

This rearrangement joins TRBV7-2 to TRBJ1-6, with 7 bases that match TRBD1. The germline V gene has CDR1 SGHTA and CDR2 FQGNSA. Unmatched junction bases numbered 6, after V lost 6 bases and J lost 7 bases. The CDR3 is 14 amino acids. The CDR3 region is CASRQTGLNSPLHF. CDR3 bases: TGTGCCAGCAGGCAGACAGGGTTGAATTCACCCCTCCACTTT.

This clonotype was recorded many times. The J gene is TRBJ2-1, the V gene TRBV7-2, with TRBD2 as a possible D gene (6 bases). The CDR3 spans 15 residues. Trimming removed 5 bases at V and 0 bases at J, with 11 bases between. CDR1 is SGHTA, CDR2 FQGNSA, per germline. The CDR3 sequence is CASSRASDSYNEQFF. The CDR3 region has the DNA TGTGCCAGCAGCCGTGCTAGCGACTCCTACAATGAGCAGTTCTTC.

The chain has TRBV18 and TRBJ1-1; 7 nucleotides line up with TRBD1. This CDR3 spans 15 amino acids. Germline values: CDR1 KGHSH, CDR2 LQKENI. V dropped 8 bases and J dropped 4; count of bases not matched to a gene: 13. The CDR3 region has the DNA TGTGCCAGCCTACCCCGACAGGGTCTGAGCACTGAAGCTTTCTTT. Its protein is CASLPRQGLSTEAFF.

Many counts were recorded for this clonotype. The rearrangement joins TRBV18 to TRBJ1-6; D remains unclear. The CDR3 runs 14 residues. Trimming shortened V by 2 bases and J by 7 bases, and 9 bases separated the two germline ends. Germline values: CDR1 KGHSH, CDR2 LQKENI. The CDR3: CASSPTAGNSPLHF. CDR3 bases: TGTGCCAGCTCACCAACAGCGGGAAATTCACCCCTCCACTTT. The full variable domain, with the rest looked up from reference TRBV18 and TRBJ1-6, is NAGVMQNPRHLVRRRGQEARLRCSPMKGHSHVYWYRQLPEEGLKFMVYLQKENIIDESGMPKERFSAEFPKEGPSILRIQQVVRGDSAAYFCASSPTAGNSPLHFGNGTRLTVT.

The rearrangement joins TRBV11-2 to TRBJ2-1; no clear D. The CDR3 spans 15 residues. V lost 0 bases and J lost 2, with 8 bases in between. Germline CDR1 reads SGHAT; CDR2 reads FQNNGV. CDR3 nucleotides: TGTGCCAGCAGCTTAGAGAATTCCCCCTACAATGAGCAGTTCTTC. Its protein is CASSLENSPYNEQFF. Variable domain in full (rest from reference TRBV11-2 and TRBJ2-1): EAGVAQSPRYKIIEKRQSVAFWCNPISGHATLYWYQQILGQGPKLLIQFQNNGVVDDSQLPKDRFSAERLKGVDSTLKIQPAKLEDSAVYLCASSLENSPYNEQFFGPGTRLTVL.

The V gene is TRBV6-1, the J gene TRBJ2-6; D ambiguous. V shed 8 bases and J shed 2 bases, with 13 bases lying between them. The CDR3 has 15 amino acids. Germline V gene lookup returns CDR1 MNHNS and CDR2 SASEGT. The chain's CDR3 is CASSWDWPGANVLTF. The DNA of the CDR3 is TGTGCCAGCTCCTGGGATTGGCCTGGGGCCAACGTCCTGACTTTC.

This clonotype was detected only a few times. The rearrangement links TRBV6-5 to TRBJ2-3, with D unclear. This CDR3 spans 15 amino acids. Germline lookup yields CDR1 MNHEY and CDR2 SVGAGI. Trimming shortened V by 6 bases and J by 4 bases, and 17 bases separated the two germline ends. The CDR3 here is CASSPLVEGSDTQYF. The DNA of the CDR3 is TGTGCCAGCAGCCCCCTGGTTGAAGGTTCAGATACGCAGTATTTT.

This clonotype has more than one count but fewer than ten. This sequence joins TRBV11-2 and TRBJ2-1; D is possibly TRBD1 (6 bases). Germline V CDR1 and CDR2: SGHAT, FQNNGV. This CDR3 is 12 amino acids long. V lost 0 bases to trimming and J lost 13 bases, with 10 bases between them. CDR3 DNA: TGTGCCAGCAGCTTAGATGGGGGCCACCAGTTCTTC. Translating it yields CASSLDGGHQFF.